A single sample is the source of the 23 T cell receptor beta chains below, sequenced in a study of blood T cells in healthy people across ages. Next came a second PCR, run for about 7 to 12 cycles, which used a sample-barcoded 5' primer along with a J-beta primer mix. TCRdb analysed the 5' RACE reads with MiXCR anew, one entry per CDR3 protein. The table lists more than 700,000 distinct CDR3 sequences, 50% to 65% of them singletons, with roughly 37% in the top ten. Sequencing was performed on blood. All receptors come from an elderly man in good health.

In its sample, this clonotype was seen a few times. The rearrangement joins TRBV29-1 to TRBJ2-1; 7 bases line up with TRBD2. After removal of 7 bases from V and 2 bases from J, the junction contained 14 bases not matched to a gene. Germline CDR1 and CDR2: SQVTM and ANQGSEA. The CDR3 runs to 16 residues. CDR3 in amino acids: CSARGGGRGAYNEQFF. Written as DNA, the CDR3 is TGCAGCGCCCGAGGAGGCGGGAGAGGGGCCTACAATGAGCAGTTCTTC.

CDR3 bases: TGTGCCAGCACTCTGGGACTAGCGGTCAATGAGCAGTACTTC. It encodes CASTLGLAVNEQYF. The V gene is TRBV12-3 or TRBV12-4, the J gene TRBJ2-7; 11 bases align to TRBD2. Trimming removed 7 bases from V and 7 bases from J; junction bases left unmatched: 9. This CDR3 spans 14 amino acids.

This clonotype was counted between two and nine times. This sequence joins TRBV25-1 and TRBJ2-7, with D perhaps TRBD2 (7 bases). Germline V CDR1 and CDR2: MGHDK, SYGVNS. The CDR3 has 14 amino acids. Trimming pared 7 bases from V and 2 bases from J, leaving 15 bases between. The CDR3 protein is CASTPGGFTYEQYF. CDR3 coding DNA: TGTGCCAGCACCCCGGGGGGCTTTACCTACGAGCAGTACTTC.

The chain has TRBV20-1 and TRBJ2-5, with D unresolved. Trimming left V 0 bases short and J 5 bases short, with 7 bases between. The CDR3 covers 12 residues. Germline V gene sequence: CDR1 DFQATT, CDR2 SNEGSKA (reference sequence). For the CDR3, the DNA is TGCAGTGCTAGAGATCGTTTGGAGACCCAGTACTTC. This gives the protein CSARDRLETQYF.

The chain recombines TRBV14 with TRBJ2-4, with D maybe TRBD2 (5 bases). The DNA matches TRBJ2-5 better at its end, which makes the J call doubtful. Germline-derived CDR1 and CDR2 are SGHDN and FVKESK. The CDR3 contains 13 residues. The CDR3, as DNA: TGTGCCAGCTCCCTTACTAGAATAGAGACCCAGTACTTC. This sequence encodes CASSLTRIETQYF.

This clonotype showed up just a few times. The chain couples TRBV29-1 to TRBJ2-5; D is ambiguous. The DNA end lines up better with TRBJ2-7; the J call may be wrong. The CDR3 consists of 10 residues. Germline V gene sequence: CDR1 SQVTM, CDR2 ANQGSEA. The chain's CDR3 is CSALDTEQYF. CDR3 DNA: TGCAGCGCCCTAGATACCGAGCAGTACTTC.

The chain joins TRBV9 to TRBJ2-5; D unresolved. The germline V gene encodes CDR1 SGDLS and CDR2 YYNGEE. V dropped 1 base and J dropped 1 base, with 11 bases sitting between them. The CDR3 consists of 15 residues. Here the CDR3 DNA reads TGTGCCAGCAGCGTAACCTGGTGGGTCCAAGAGACCCAGTACTTC. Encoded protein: CASSVTWWVQETQYF.

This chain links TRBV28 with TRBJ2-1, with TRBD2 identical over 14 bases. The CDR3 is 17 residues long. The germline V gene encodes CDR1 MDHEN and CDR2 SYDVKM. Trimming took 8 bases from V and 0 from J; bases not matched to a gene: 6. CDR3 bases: TGTGCCAGCCGGGGACTAGCGGGAGCCCCCTCCTACAATGAGCAGTTCTTC. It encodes CASRGLAGAPSYNEQFF.

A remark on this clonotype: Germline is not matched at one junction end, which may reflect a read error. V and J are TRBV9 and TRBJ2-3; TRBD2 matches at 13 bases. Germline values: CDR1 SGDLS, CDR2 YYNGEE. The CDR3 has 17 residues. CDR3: CAGSVRTSGSAGDTQYF. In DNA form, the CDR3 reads TGTGCCGGCAGCGTAAGGACTAGCGGGAGTGCGGGAGATACGCAGTATTTT.

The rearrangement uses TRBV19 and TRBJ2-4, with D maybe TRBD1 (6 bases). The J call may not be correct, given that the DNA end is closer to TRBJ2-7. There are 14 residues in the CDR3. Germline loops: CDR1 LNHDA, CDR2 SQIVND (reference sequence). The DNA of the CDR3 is TGTGCCAGTGGGCAGGGGTATTTGAGCGACGAGCAGTACTTC. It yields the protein CASGQGYLSDEQYF.

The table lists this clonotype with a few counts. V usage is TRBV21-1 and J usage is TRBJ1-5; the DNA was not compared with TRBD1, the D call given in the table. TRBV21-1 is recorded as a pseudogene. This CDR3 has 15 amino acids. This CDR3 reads CASSSRTGSNQPQHF. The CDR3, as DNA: TGTGCCAGCAGCTCCCGGACAGGGAGCAATCAGCCCCAGCATTTT.

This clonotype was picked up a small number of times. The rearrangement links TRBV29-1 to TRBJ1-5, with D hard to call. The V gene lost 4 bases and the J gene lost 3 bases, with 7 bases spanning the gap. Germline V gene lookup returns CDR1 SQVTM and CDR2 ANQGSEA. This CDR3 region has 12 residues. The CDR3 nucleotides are TGCAGCGTTGCGGAAGCCAATCAGCCCCAGCATTTT. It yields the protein CSVAEANQPQHF.

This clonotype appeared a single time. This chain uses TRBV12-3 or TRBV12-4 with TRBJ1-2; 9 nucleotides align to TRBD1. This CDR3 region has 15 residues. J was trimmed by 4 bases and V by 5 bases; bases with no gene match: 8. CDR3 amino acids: CASSPRTGVFYGYTF. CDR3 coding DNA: TGTGCCAGCAGTCCCAGGACAGGGGTTTTCTATGGCTACACCTTC.

The CDR3 DNA reads TGTGCCAGCAGCTTAATCACTAGCGCGGTCGGGGAGCTGTTTTTT. Encoded protein: CASSLITSAVGELFF. V gene TRBV7-9 combines with J gene TRBJ2-2; the match to TRBD2 covers 7 bases. The CDR3 is made up of 15 amino acids. The V segment lost 2 bases and the J segment 7 bases; nucleotides outside the gene matches: 7. The germline CDR1 and CDR2 sequences are SEHNR and FQNEAQ (reference sequence).

This chain's CDR3 is CSVASFNDNQPQHF. The CDR3, as DNA: TGCAGCGTCGCGTCCTTTAATGACAATCAGCCCCAGCATTTT. The V gene is TRBV29-1, the J gene TRBJ1-5; the D is unclear. The germline gives CDR1 SQVTM, CDR2 ANQGSEA. V shed 6 bases and J shed 3 bases, with 15 bases lying between them. This CDR3 has 14 residues.

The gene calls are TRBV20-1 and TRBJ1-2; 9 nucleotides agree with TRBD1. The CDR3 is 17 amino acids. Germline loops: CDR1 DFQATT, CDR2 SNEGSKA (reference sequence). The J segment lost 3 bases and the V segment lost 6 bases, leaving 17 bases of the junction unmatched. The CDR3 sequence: CSADILQTGGYDYGYTF. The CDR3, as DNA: TGCAGTGCCGACATCTTACAAACAGGGGGCTATGACTATGGCTACACCTTC.

CDR3: CASRPLNSPLHF. The CDR3 DNA reads as TGTGCCAGCAGGCCGTTAAATTCACCCCTCCACTTT. The chain joins TRBV6-6 to TRBJ1-6; D is ambiguous. The germline CDR1 and CDR2 sequences are MNHNY and SVGAGI (reference sequence). The CDR3 is 12 residues long. V lost 6 bases to trimming and J lost 7 bases, with 7 bases between them.

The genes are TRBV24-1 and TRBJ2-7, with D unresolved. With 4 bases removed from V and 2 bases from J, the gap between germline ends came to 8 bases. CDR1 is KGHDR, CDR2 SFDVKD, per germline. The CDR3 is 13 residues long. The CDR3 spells CATSERVPYEQYF. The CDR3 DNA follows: TGTGCCACCAGTGAGCGTGTTCCCTACGAGCAGTACTTC.

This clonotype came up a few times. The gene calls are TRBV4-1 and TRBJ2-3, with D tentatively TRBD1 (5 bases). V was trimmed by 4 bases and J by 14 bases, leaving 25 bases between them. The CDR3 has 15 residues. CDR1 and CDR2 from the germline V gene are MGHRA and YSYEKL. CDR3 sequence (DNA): TGCGCCAGCAGCCCCGACCTGATGGGGCACAGATACGCGTATTTT. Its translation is CASSPDLMGHRYAYF.

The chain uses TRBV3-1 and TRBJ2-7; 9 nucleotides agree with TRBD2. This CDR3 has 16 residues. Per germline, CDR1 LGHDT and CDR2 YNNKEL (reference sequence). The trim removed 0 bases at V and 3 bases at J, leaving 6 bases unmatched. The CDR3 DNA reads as TGTGCCAGCAGCCAAGAGAGGCGGACTAGCGTCTACGAGCAGTACTTC. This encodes CASSQERRTSVYEQYF.

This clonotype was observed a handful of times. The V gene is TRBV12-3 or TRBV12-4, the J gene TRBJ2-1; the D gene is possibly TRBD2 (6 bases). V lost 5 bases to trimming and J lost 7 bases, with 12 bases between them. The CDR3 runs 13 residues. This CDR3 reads CASSLRLVNEQFF. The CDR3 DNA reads TGTGCCAGCAGTCTTCGACTAGTTAATGAGCAGTTCTTC.

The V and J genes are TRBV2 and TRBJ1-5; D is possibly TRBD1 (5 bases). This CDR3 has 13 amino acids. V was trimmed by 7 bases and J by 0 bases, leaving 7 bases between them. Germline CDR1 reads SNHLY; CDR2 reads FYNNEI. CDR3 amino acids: CASKGYSNQPQHF. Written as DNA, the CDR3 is TGTGCCAGCAAGGGGTATAGCAATCAGCCCCAGCATTTT. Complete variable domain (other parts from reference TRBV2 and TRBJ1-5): EPEVTQTPSHQVTQMGQEVILRCVPISNHLYFYWYRQILGQKVEFLVSFYNNEISEKSEIFDDQFSVERPDGSNFTLKIRSTKLEDSAMYFCASKGYSNQPQHFGDGTRLSIL.

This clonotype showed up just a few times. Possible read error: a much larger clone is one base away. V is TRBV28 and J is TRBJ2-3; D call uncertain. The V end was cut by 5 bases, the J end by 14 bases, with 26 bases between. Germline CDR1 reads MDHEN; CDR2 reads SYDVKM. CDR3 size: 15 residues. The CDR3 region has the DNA TGTGCCAGCAGTCCGGCGGACCAGAATCGGAGATACGCGTATTTT. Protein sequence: CASSPADQNRRYAYF.